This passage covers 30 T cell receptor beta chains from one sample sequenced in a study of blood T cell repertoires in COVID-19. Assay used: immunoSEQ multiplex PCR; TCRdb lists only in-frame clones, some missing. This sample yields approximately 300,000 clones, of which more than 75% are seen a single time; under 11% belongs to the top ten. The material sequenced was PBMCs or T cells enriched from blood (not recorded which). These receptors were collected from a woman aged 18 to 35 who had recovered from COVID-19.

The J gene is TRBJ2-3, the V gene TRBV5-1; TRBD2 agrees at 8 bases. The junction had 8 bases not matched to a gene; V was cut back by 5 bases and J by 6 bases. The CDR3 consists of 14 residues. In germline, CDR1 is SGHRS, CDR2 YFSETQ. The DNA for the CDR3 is TGCGCCAGCAGTTTTAGCGGGGTCCGGGATACGCAGTATTTT. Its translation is CASSFSGVRDTQYF.

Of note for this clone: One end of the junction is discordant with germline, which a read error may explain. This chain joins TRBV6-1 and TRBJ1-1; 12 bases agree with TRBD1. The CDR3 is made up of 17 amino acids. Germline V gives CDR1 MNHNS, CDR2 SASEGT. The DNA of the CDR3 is TGTGCCAGCAGTAAAGCGGGGACAGGGGGCGTTGGCACTGAAGCTTTCTTT. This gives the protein CASSKAGTGGVGTEAFF.

The DNA of the CDR3 is TGTGCCTGGAGCGTGACGTGGGGCGTTGGTGAAAAACTGTTTTTT. Translated: CAWSVTWGVGEKLFF. The J gene is TRBJ1-4, the V gene TRBV30, with D possibly TRBD1 on 5 matching bases. The CDR3 extends over 15 amino acids. Germline CDR1 reads GTSNPN; CDR2 reads SVGIG (reference sequence). The V and J ends lost 3 bases and 7 bases respectively, with 18 bases between them.

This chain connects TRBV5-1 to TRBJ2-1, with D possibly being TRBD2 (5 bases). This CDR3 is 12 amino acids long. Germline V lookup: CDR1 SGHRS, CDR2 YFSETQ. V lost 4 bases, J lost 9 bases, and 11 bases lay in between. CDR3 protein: CASSGGVGEQFF. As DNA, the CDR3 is TGCGCCAGCAGCGGAGGTGTGGGTGAGCAGTTCTTC.

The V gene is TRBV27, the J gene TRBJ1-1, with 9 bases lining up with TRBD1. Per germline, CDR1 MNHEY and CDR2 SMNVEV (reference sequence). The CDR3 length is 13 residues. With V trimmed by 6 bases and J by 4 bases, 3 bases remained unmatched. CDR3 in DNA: TGTGCCAGCAGAAGACAGGGGGGCACTGAAGCTTTCTTT. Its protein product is CASRRQGGTEAFF.

The CDR3 reads CAISDLGRGTTGELFF. CDR3 DNA sequence: TGTGCCATCAGTGACTTAGGGCGGGGGACCACCGGGGAGCTGTTTTTT. This chain joins TRBV10-3 and TRBJ2-2; TRBD2 agrees at 7 bases. CDR1 and CDR2 from the germline V gene are ENHRY and SYGVKD. The CDR3 length is 16 residues. V shed 3 bases, J shed 4 bases, and the junction held 8 bases outside the gene matches.

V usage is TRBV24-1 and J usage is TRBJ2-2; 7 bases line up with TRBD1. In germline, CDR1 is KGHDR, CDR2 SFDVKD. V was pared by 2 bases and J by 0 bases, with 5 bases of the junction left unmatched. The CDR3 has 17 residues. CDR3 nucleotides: TGTGCCACCAGTGATTGGGCAGGGGGTGCGAACACCGGGGAGCTGTTTTTT. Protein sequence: CATSDWAGGANTGELFF.

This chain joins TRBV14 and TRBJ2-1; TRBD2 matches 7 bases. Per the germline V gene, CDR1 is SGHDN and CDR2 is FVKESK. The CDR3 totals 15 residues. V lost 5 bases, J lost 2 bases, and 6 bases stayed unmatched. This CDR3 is CASSTYGTTYNEQFF. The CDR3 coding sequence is TGTGCCAGCAGCACTTACGGGACTACCTACAATGAGCAGTTCTTC.

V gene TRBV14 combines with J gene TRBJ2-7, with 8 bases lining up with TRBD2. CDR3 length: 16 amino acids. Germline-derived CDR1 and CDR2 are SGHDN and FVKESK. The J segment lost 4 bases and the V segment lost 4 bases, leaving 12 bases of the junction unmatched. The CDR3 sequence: CASSPLEKSGGYEQYF. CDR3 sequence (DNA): TGTGCCAGCAGCCCGCTGGAAAAGAGCGGGGGTTACGAGCAGTACTTC.

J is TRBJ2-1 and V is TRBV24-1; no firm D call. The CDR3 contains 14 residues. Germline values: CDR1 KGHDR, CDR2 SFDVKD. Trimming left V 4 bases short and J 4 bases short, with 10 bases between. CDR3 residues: CATSDPDGYNEQFF. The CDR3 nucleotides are TGTGCCACCAGTGACCCCGACGGGTACAATGAGCAGTTCTTC.

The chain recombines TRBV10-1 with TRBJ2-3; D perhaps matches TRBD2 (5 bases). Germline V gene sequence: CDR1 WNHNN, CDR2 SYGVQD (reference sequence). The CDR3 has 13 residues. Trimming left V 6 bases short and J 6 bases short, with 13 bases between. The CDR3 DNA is TGCGCCAGCAGCGAAGCGGTTGAGGATACGCAGTATTTT. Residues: CASSEAVEDTQYF.

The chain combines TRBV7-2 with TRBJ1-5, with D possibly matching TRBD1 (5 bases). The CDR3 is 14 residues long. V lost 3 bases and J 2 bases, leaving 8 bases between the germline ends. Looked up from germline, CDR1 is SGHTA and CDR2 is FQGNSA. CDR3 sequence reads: CASSFSGGNQPQHF. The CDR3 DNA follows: TGTGCCAGCAGCTTCTCGGGGGGCAATCAGCCCCAGCATTTT. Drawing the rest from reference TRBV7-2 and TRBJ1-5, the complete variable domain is GAGVSQSPSNKVTEKGKDVELRCDPISGHTALYWYRQSLGQGLEFLIYFQGNSAPDKSGLPSDRFSAERTGGSVSTLTIQRTQQEDSAVYLCASSFSGGNQPQHFGDGTRLSIL.

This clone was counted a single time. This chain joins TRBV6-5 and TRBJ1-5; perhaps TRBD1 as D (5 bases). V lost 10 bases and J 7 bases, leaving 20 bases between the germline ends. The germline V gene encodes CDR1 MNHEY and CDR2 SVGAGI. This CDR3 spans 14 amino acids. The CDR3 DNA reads TGTGCCACCGCGTGGTGGGGCGAGGAACAGCCCCAGCATTTT. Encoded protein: CATAWWGEEQPQHF.

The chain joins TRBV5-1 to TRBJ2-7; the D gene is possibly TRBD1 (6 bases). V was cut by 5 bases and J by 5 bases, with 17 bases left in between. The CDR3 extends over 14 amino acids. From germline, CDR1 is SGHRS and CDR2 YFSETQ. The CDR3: CASSQQQGSHEQYF. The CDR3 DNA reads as TGCGCCAGCAGTCAACAACAGGGTTCACACGAGCAGTACTTC.

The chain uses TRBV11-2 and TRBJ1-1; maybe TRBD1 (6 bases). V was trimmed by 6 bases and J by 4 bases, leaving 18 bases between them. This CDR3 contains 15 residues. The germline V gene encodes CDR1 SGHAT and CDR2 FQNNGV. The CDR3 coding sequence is TGTGCCAGCAGGTACCTACAGGGTAGGGGCACTGAAGCTTTCTTT. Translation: CASRYLQGRGTEAFF.

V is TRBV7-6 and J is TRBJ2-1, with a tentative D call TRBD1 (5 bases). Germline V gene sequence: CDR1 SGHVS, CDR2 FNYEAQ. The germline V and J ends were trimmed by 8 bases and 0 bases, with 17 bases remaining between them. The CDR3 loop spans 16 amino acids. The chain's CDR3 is CASGIGAYSSYNEQFF. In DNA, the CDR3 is TGTGCCAGCGGCATAGGGGCGTATAGCTCCTACAATGAGCAGTTCTTC.

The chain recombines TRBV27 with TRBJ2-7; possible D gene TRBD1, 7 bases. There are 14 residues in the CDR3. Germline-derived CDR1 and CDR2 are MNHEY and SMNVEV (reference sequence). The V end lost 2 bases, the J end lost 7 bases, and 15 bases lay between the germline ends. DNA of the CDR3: TGTGCCAGCAGTTTAACGCAGGGGGGTTTGGAGCAGTACTTC. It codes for CASSLTQGGLEQYF.

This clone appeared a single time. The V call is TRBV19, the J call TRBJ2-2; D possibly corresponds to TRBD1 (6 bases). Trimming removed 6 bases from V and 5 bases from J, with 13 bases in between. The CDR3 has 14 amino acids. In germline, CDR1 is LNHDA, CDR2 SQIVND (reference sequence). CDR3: CASSLVTGTGELFF. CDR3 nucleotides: TGTGCCAGTAGCCTCGTGACAGGAACCGGGGAGCTGTTTTTT.

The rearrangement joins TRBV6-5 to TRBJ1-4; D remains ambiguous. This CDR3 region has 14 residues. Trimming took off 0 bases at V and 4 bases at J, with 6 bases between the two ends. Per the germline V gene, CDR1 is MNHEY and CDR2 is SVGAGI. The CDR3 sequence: CASSYSQVNEKLFF. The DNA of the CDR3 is TGTGCCAGCAGTTACTCGCAGGTTAATGAAAAACTGTTTTTT.

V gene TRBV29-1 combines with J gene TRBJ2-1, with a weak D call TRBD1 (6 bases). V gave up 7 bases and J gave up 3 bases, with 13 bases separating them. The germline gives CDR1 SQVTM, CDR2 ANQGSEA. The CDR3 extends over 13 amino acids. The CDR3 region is CSARGGFYNEQFF. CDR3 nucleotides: TGCAGCGCTAGAGGGGGATTCTACAATGAGCAGTTCTTC.

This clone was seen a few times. CDR3 region: CASRLQAGIADTQYF. The CDR3 DNA reads as TGTGCCAGCAGGCTTCAAGCCGGTATCGCAGATACGCAGTATTTT. The gene calls are TRBV7-3 and TRBJ2-3; D not resolved. Germline CDR1 reads SGHTA; CDR2 reads FQGTGA. Trimming left V 6 bases short and J 4 bases short, with 17 bases between. This CDR3 has 15 residues.

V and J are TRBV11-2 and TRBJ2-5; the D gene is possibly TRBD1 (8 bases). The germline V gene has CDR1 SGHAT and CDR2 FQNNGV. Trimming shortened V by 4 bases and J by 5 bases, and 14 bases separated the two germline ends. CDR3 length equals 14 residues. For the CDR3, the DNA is TGTGCCAGCAGCTCAGGACAGGGAGGGGAGACCCAGTACTTC. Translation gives CASSSGQGGETQYF.

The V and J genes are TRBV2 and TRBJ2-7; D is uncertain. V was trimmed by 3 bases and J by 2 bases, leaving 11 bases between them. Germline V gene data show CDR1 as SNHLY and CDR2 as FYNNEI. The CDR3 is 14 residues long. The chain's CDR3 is CASSESMRPYEQYF. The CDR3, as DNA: TGTGCCAGCAGTGAGTCGATGCGCCCCTACGAGCAGTACTTC.

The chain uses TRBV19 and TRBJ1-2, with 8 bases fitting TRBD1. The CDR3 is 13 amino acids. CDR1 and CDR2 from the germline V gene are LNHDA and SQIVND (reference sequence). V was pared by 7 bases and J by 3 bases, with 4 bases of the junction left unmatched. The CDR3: CASTLGQDYGYTF. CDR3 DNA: TGTGCCAGTACCCTGGGACAGGACTATGGCTACACCTTC.

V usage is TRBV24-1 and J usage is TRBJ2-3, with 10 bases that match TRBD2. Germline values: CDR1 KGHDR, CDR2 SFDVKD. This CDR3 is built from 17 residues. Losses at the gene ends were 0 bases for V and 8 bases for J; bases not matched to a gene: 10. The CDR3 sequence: CATSDLFELAGPGTQYF. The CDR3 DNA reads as TGTGCCACCAGTGATTTGTTCGAACTAGCGGGACCAGGTACGCAGTATTTT.

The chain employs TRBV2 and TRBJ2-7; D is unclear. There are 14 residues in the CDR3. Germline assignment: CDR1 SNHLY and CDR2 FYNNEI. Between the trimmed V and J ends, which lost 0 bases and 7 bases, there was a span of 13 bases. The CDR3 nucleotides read TGTGCCAGCAGTGAAGCTAGGTTGCGAGGAGAGCAGTACTTC. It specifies CASSEARLRGEQYF.

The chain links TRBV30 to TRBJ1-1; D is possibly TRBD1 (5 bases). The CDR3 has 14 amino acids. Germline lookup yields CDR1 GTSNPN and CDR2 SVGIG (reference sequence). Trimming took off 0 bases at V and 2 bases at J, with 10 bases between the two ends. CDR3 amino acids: CAWSVAGGNTEAFF. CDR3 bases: TGTGCCTGGAGTGTGGCGGGGGGAAACACTGAAGCTTTCTTT.

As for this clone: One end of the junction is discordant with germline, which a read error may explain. CDR3 sequence reads: CASSYIPRGGLTLF. As DNA, the CDR3 is TGTGCCAGCAGTTACATCCCGCGGGGGGGCCTTACTCTTTTC. The chain combines TRBV6-5 with TRBJ2-7; TRBD2 matches 9 bases. Germline assignment: CDR1 MNHEY and CDR2 SVGAGI. The CDR3 is 14 amino acids.

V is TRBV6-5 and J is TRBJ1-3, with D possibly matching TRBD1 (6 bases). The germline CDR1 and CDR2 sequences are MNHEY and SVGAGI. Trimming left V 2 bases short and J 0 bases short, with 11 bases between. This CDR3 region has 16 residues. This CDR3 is CASSYPQGSSGNTIYF. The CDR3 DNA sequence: TGTGCCAGCAGTTACCCACAGGGATCCTCTGGAAACACCATATATTTT.

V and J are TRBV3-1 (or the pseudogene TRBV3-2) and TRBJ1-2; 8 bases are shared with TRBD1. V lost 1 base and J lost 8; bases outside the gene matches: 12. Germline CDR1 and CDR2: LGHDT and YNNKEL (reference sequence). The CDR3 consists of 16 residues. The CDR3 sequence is CASSQGSWGQDGGYTF. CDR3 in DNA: TGTGCCAGCAGCCAAGGTTCCTGGGGACAGGATGGAGGCTACACCTTC.